Listed here are 30 T cell receptor beta chains from one sample, sequenced in a study of blood T cell repertoires in COVID-19. Only in-frame clones appear in the TCRdb table, and some are missing; sequencing was by immunoSEQ multiplex PCR. The data contain over 200,000 clones, 75% to 90% of them singletons. Sample: PBMCs or T cells enriched from blood (not recorded which). The receptors were gathered from a man aged 35 to 55 who had recovered from COVID-19.

The gene calls are TRBV2 and TRBJ2-7, with 9 bases fitting TRBD2. The CDR3 runs to 15 residues. In germline, CDR1 is SNHLY, CDR2 FYNNEI. V lost 8 bases, J lost 0 bases, and 8 bases stayed unmatched. CDR3 sequence reads: CASGLAGAVSYEQYF. CDR3 nucleotides: TGTGCCAGCGGGTTAGCGGGGGCTGTCTCCTACGAGCAGTACTTC.

The chain links TRBV5-4 to TRBJ2-7; D is perhaps TRBD2 (5 bases). V dropped 0 bases and J dropped 2 bases, with 12 bases sitting between them. This CDR3 comprises 15 residues. Germline V gene data show CDR1 as SGHNT and CDR2 as YYREEE (reference sequence). In nucleotides, the CDR3 is TGTGCCAGCAGCTTGGTTCGGGGTACGACCTACGAGCAGTACTTC. This gives the protein CASSLVRGTTYEQYF. The entire variable domain, with the rest obtained from reference TRBV5-4 and TRBJ2-7, is as follows: ETGVTQSPTHLIKTRGQQVTLRCSSQSGHNTVSWYQQALGQGPQFIFQYYREEENGRGNFPPRFSGLQFPNYSSELNVNALELDDSALYLCASSLVRGTTYEQYFGPGTRLTVT.

The chain uses TRBV11-3 and TRBJ2-1; D might be TRBD1 (5 bases). The CDR3 covers 14 residues. The germline V and J ends were trimmed by 8 bases and 6 bases, with 17 bases remaining between them. Germline loops: CDR1 SGHNT, CDR2 YENEEA. Here the CDR3 DNA reads TGTGCCAGCTCCCAGGGTTCAGCGATCAATGAGCAGTTCTTC. Protein sequence: CASSQGSAINEQFF.

The genes are TRBV6-6 and TRBJ1-5, with TRBD1 matching 8 bases. V lost 5 bases to trimming and J lost 1 base; unmatched junction nucleotides: 16. This CDR3 has 19 residues. CDR1 is MNHNY and CDR2 is SVGAGI in the germline V gene (reference sequence). The DNA for the CDR3 is TGTGCCAGCAGTCTAAACTTGACTCTCCAGGGGGCAAGCAATCAGCCCCAGCATTTT. This encodes CASSLNLTLQGASNQPQHF.

The chain joins TRBV5-1 to TRBJ1-1, with D possibly being TRBD1 (5 bases). V lost 3 bases and J 7 bases, leaving 7 bases between the germline ends. The germline gives CDR1 SGHRS, CDR2 YFSETQ. The CDR3 is made up of 11 amino acids. The CDR3 region is CASSWGGEAFF. DNA of the CDR3: TGCGCCAGCAGCTGGGGGGGTGAAGCTTTCTTT. Drawing the rest from reference TRBV5-1 and TRBJ1-1, the complete variable domain is KAGVTQTPRYLIKTRGQQVTLSCSPISGHRSVSWYQQTPGQGLQFLFEYFSETQRNKGNFPGRFSGRQFSNSRSEMNVSTLELGDSALYLCASSWGGEAFFGQGTRLTVV.

This chain connects TRBV7-9 to TRBJ1-2; D gene uncertain. Trimming stripped 5 bases from V and 5 bases from J, with 12 bases between. The CDR3 consists of 13 residues. Germline CDR1 is SEHNR and CDR2 is FQNEAQ (reference sequence). The CDR3 DNA is TGTGCCAGCAGCCCTACGGGGATTTATGGCTACACCTTC. Protein: CASSPTGIYGYTF. Filled out from reference TRBV7-9 and TRBJ1-2, the complete variable domain reads DTGVSQNPRHKITKRGQNVTFRCDPISEHNRLYWYRQTLGQGPEFLTYFQNEAQLEKSRLLSDRFSAERPKGSFSTLEIQRTEQGDSAMYLCASSPTGIYGYTFGSGTRLTVV.

The gene calls are TRBV7-9 and TRBJ2-3; 8 bases are a match to TRBD2. Trimming removed 5 bases from V and 6 bases from J; junction bases left unmatched: 4. In germline, CDR1 is SEHNR, CDR2 FQNEAQ (reference sequence). The CDR3 consists of 13 residues. The DNA of the CDR3 is TGTGCCAGCAGCGAGCGGGAGCCGGATACGCAGTATTTT. It yields the protein CASSEREPDTQYF.

The rearrangement joins TRBV10-3 to TRBJ2-1, with 9 bases aligning to TRBD2. CDR3 length equals 15 residues. Germline V gene data show CDR1 as ENHRY and CDR2 as SYGVKD. V lost 6 bases and J lost 5; bases outside the gene matches: 8. CDR3 in DNA: TGTGCCATCAGGTTTAGCGGGAGAAGGGACAATGAGCAGTTCTTC. Translation: CAIRFSGRRDNEQFF.

This chain links TRBV6-5 with TRBJ2-3; a possible D gene is TRBD2 (6 bases). V was cut by 6 bases and J by 1 base, with 14 bases left in between. CDR3 length equals 15 residues. CDR1 and CDR2 (germline): MNHEY, SVGAGI. The CDR3 bases are TGTGCCAGCAGCCTTGTTTCTAGCGGCACAGATACGCAGTATTTT. This translates into CASSLVSSGTDTQYF.

This clone appeared many times. The CDR3 region is CASSMGQGPEAFF. The CDR3 nucleotides read TGTGCCAGTAGTATGGGGCAGGGCCCTGAAGCTTTCTTT. This sequence joins TRBV19 and TRBJ1-1, with D perhaps matching TRBD1 (5 bases). The CDR3 is made up of 13 amino acids. The V end lost 3 bases, the J end lost 6 bases, and 11 bases lay between the germline ends. Germline CDR1 and CDR2: LNHDA and SQIVND (reference sequence).

The rearrangement uses TRBV18 and TRBJ1-1; perhaps TRBD1 as D (5 bases). Trimming stripped 3 bases from V and 5 bases from J, with 13 bases between. CDR3 length: 14 amino acids. Looked up from germline, CDR1 is KGHSH and CDR2 is LQKENI. CDR3 bases: TGTGCCAGCTCACCGAGCCCGGAGGGGACTGAAGCTTTCTTT. Translated: CASSPSPEGTEAFF.

The chain couples TRBV9 to TRBJ1-3; the D is unclear. Trimming took 4 bases from V and 1 from J, leaving 12 bases between them. The CDR3 is 15 residues long. CDR1 and CDR2 from the germline V gene are SGDLS and YYNGEE. The CDR3 region is CASSSGRKSGNTIYF. DNA for the CDR3: TGTGCCAGCAGCTCTGGGAGAAAATCTGGAAACACCATATATTTT.

This clone was seen more than once but under ten times. This chain links TRBV29-1 with TRBJ2-7; TRBD1 might be the D (6 bases). Trimming removed 4 bases at V and 0 bases at J, with 13 bases between. This CDR3 has 14 residues. Germline CDR1 and CDR2: SQVTM and ANQGSEA. CDR3 coding DNA: TGCAGCGTTGGGTCCCGGGACAACTCCTACGAGCAGTACTTC. Translated: CSVGSRDNSYEQYF.

The chain uses TRBV9 and TRBJ2-3, with a possible D match to TRBD2 (6 bases). The CDR3 is 19 residues long. Trimming removed 4 bases at V and 0 bases at J, with 24 bases between. Per germline, CDR1 SGDLS and CDR2 YYNGEE. The CDR3, as DNA: TGTGCCAGCAGCCCCTTCCCGGTGGAGGGACTTCATAGCACAGATACGCAGTATTTT. It specifies CASSPFPVEGLHSTDTQYF.

This sequence joins TRBV6-5 and TRBJ2-7, with a tentative D call TRBD1 (5 bases). V gave up 6 bases and J gave up 0 bases, with 12 bases separating them. Germline-derived CDR1 and CDR2 are MNHEY and SVGAGI. CDR3 length: 14 residues. The CDR3 is CASRNGQGSYEQYF. CDR3 nucleotide sequence: TGTGCCAGCAGAAACGGGCAGGGCTCCTACGAGCAGTACTTC.

The chain carries TRBV12-3 or TRBV12-4 and TRBJ1-2, with D tentatively TRBD1 (5 bases). CDR3 length equals 11 residues. Trimming cost V 5 bases and J 5 bases, with 6 bases left between them. For the CDR3, the DNA is TGTGCCAGCAGTCCAGGGTATGGCTACACCTTC. Amino acids: CASSPGYGYTF.

Written as DNA, the CDR3 is TGTGCCAGCAGCCACATTAGGGGCCCGAATGAAAAACTGTTTTTT. Protein product: CASSHIRGPNEKLFF. The chain recombines TRBV3-1 (or the pseudogene TRBV3-2) with TRBJ1-4, with D possibly TRBD1 on 5 matching bases. Trimming left V 3 bases short and J 5 bases short, with 13 bases between. Germline loops: CDR1 LGHDT, CDR2 YNNKEL (reference sequence). This CDR3 region has 15 residues.

V is TRBV7-9 and J is TRBJ1-2, with D possibly being TRBD1 (5 bases). There are 14 residues in the CDR3. V shed 1 base and J shed 7 bases, with 13 bases lying between them. Germline CDR1 reads SEHNR; CDR2 reads FQNEAQ (reference sequence). CDR3 in amino acids: CASSLVPGSAGYTF. DNA for the CDR3: TGTGCCAGCAGCTTAGTCCCAGGGTCAGCTGGCTACACCTTC.

Only one count was recorded for this clone. In DNA form, the CDR3 reads TGTGCCAGCAGCTTAGGGAGCGGGAGGGCCCCCTACAATGAGCAGTTCTTC. Translating it yields CASSLGSGRAPYNEQFF. The rearrangement uses TRBV7-9 and TRBJ2-1; TRBD2 agrees at 10 bases. There are 17 residues in the CDR3. Germline trimming cut 1 base from V and 2 bases from J; bases unmatched to any gene: 5. Germline CDR1 reads SEHNR; CDR2 reads FQNEAQ (reference sequence).

This chain links TRBV27 with TRBJ2-7, with 8 bases fitting TRBD2. CDR3 length: 11 residues. V was clipped by 11 bases and J by 3 bases; unmatched bases: 3. Germline CDR1 and CDR2: MNHEY and SMNVEV (reference sequence). This CDR3 reads CASGRVYEQYF. The DNA for the CDR3 is TGTGCCTCCGGGAGGGTCTACGAGCAGTACTTC.

This chain joins TRBV11-1 and TRBJ1-1; D is unresolved. The CDR3 consists of 13 residues. Looked up from germline, CDR1 is SGHAT and CDR2 is FQDESV (reference sequence). Trimming pared 0 bases from V and 4 bases from J, leaving 6 bases between. CDR3 in DNA: TGTGCCAGCAGCTTAGCTGCAGTCACTGAAGCTTTCTTT. It is translated as CASSLAAVTEAFF.

V gene TRBV30 combines with J gene TRBJ1-4; D uncertain. Germline V gene data show CDR1 as GTSNPN and CDR2 as SVGIG (reference sequence). This CDR3 spans 15 amino acids. Trimming removed 3 bases from V and 10 bases from J, with 21 bases in between. The CDR3 reads CAWRLQDVTAGKLFF. The CDR3 DNA follows: TGTGCCTGGAGGCTCCAGGATGTAACCGCGGGAAAACTGTTTTTT.

The chain combines TRBV7-9 with TRBJ1-2; D remains unclear. Germline CDR1 and CDR2: SEHNR and FQNEAQ (reference sequence). CDR3 length: 15 amino acids. V lost 3 bases and J lost 0, with 11 bases in between. The CDR3 DNA is TGTGCCAGCAGCTTGCAACGGGGAGCTAACTATGGCTACACCTTC. It codes for CASSLQRGANYGYTF. Full variable domain (outside the CDR3, taken from reference TRBV7-9 and TRBJ1-2): DTGVSQNPRHKITKRGQNVTFRCDPISEHNRLYWYRQTLGQGPEFLTYFQNEAQLEKSRLLSDRFSAERPKGSFSTLEIQRTEQGDSAMYLCASSLQRGANYGYTFGSGTRLTVV.

The chain recombines TRBV11-2 with TRBJ2-1, with 8 nucleotides matching TRBD1. The CDR3 extends over 15 amino acids. The junction had 6 bases not matched to a gene; V was cut back by 4 bases and J by 4 bases. Germline lookup yields CDR1 SGHAT and CDR2 FQNNGV. Written as DNA, the CDR3 is TGTGCCAGCAGCTCTTTTAGGACAGGGTACAATGAGCAGTTCTTC. Amino acids: CASSSFRTGYNEQFF.

The chain has TRBV2 and TRBJ2-1; 7 positions agree with TRBD1. CDR3 length equals 14 residues. Per the germline V gene, CDR1 is SNHLY and CDR2 is FYNNEI. V was pared by 5 bases and J by 6 bases, with 7 bases of the junction left unmatched. DNA for the CDR3: TGTGCCAGCAGTACCGGGACAGATCTCAATGAGCAGTTCTTC. Translation gives CASSTGTDLNEQFF.

The gene calls are TRBV20-1 and TRBJ1-2; 8 bases are a match to TRBD1. The J segment lost 6 bases and the V segment lost 7 bases, leaving 1 base of the junction unmatched. CDR1 is DFQATT and CDR2 is SNEGSKA in the germline V gene (reference sequence). The CDR3 runs to 10 residues. The CDR3 reads CSGQGNGYTF. CDR3 bases: TGCAGTGGACAGGGGAATGGCTACACCTTC.

The sample holds many counts of this clone. The rearrangement links TRBV6-4 to TRBJ1-1; D remains ambiguous. V lost 4 bases, J lost 2 bases, and 11 bases lay in between. This CDR3 spans 14 amino acids. Germline V gene data show CDR1 as MRHNA and CDR2 as SNTAGT. CDR3 residues: CASSATPENTEAFF. In DNA, the CDR3 is TGTGCCAGCAGTGCTACCCCTGAAAACACTGAAGCTTTCTTT.

V gene TRBV5-4 combines with J gene TRBJ1-3; D possibly corresponds to TRBD1 (6 bases). This CDR3 is built from 14 residues. Looked up from germline, CDR1 is SGHNT and CDR2 is YYREEE (reference sequence). Trimming stripped 5 bases from V and 4 bases from J, with 13 bases between. CDR3 in amino acids: CASRNQGYGNTIYF. CDR3 DNA: TGTGCCAGCAGGAATCAGGGGTACGGAAACACCATATATTTT.

The chain has TRBV4-1 and TRBJ2-7, with D possibly being TRBD2 (7 bases). This CDR3 contains 15 residues. Germline CDR1 is MGHRA and CDR2 is YSYEKL. Deletions cut 0 bases from V and 3 bases from J, with 12 bases between. CDR3 sequence: CASSQDWGGRYEQYF. The CDR3 DNA follows: TGCGCCAGCAGCCAAGATTGGGGGGGCCGCTACGAGCAGTACTTC.

The rearrangement uses TRBV14 and TRBJ2-5; no clear D gene. This CDR3 contains 14 residues. Germline lookup yields CDR1 SGHDN and CDR2 FVKESK. Deletions cut 0 bases from V and 4 bases from J, with 9 bases between. The DNA for the CDR3 is TGTGCCAGCAGCCAAGACAGGATTCGAGAGACCCAGTACTTC. Translating it yields CASSQDRIRETQYF.